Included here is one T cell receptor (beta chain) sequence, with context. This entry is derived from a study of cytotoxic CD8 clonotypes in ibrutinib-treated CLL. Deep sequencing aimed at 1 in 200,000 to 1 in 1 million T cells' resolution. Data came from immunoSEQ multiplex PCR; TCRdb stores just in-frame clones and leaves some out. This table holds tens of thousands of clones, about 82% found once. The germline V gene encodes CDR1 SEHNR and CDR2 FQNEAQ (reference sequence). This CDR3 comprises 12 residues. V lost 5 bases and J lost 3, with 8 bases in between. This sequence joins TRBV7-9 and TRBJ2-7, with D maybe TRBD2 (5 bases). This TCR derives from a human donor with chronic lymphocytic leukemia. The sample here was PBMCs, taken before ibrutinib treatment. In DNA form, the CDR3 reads TGTGCCAGCAGCCACCGGGACTACGAGCAGTACTTC. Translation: CASSHRDYEQYF. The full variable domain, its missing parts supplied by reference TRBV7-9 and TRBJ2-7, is DTGVSQNPRHKITKRGQNVTFRCDPISEHNRLYWYRQTLGQGPEFLTYFQNEAQLEKSRLLSDRFSAERPKGSFSTLEIQRTEQGDSAMYLCASSHRDYEQYFGPGTRLTVT.